The clone carrying this TCR beta chain has ten or more counts. The data belong to a study of T cells in Graves' hyperthyroidism and ophthalmopathy. RNA transcripts were the template for amplifying TCR beta CDR3 regions. HTBI primers were the set used in a first-round RT-PCR of the TCR CDR3. Each CDR3 protein is one row after TCRdb ran MiXCR on the multiplex PCR reads. The sample holds about 400,000 distinct CDR3 sequences; around 15% are singletons and the top ten take 15% to 20%. Exclusions: uncontrolled infection, other autoimmune disease, pregnancy, lactation. The CDR3 covers 13 residues. The germline gives CDR1 SGHRS, CDR2 YFSETQ. V dropped 3 bases and J dropped 6 bases, with 11 bases sitting between them.

This chain uses TRBV5-1 with TRBJ2-3, with D possibly being TRBD2 (6 bases). Input material: blood. This TCR came from a woman in her twenties or thirties with Graves' ophthalmopathy. The CDR3 DNA is TGCGCCAGCAGCTGGCCTAGCGTTGATACGCAGTATTTT. This codes for CASSWPSVDTQYF. The whole variable domain, remainder taken from reference TRBV5-1 and TRBJ2-3, is KAGVTQTPRYLIKTRGQQVTLSCSPISGHRSVSWYQQTPGQGLQFLFEYFSETQRNKGNFPGRFSGRQFSNSRSEMNVSTLELGDSALYLCASSWPSVDTQYFGPGTRLTVL.